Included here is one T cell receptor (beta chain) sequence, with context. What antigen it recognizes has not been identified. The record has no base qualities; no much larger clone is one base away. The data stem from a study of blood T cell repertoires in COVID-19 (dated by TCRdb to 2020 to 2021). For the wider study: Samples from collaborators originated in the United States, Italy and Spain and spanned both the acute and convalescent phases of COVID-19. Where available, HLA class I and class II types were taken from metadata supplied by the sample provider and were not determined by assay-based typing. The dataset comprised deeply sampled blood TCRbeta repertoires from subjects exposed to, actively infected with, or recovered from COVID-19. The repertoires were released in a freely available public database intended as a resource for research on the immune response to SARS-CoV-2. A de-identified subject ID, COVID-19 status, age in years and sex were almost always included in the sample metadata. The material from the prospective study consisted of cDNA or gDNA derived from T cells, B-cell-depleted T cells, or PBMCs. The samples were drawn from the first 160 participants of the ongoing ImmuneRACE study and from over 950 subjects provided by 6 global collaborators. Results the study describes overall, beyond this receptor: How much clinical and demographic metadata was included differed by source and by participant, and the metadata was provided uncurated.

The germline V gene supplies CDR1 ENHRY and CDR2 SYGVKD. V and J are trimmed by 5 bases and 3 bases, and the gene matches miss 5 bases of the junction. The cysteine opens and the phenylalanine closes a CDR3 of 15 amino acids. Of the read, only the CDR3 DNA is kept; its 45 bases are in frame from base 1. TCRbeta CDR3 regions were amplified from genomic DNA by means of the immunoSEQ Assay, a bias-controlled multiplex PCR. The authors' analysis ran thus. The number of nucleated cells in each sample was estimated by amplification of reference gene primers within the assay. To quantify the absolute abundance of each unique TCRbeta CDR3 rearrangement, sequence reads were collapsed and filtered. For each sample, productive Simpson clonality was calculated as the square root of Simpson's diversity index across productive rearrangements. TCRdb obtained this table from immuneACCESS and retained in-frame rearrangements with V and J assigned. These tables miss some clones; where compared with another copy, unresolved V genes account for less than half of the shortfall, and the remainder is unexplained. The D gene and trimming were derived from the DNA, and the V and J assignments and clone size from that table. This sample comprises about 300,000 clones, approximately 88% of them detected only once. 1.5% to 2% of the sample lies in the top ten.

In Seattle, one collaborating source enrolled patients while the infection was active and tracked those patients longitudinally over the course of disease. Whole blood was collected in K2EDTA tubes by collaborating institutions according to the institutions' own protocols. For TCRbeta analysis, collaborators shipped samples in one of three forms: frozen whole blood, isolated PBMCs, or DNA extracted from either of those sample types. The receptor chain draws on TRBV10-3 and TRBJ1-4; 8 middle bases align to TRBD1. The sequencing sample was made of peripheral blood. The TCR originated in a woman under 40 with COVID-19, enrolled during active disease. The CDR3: CAISSRQGPNEKLFF. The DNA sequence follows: TGTGCCATCAGTAGCAGACAGGGGCCTAATGAAAAACTGTTTTTT.